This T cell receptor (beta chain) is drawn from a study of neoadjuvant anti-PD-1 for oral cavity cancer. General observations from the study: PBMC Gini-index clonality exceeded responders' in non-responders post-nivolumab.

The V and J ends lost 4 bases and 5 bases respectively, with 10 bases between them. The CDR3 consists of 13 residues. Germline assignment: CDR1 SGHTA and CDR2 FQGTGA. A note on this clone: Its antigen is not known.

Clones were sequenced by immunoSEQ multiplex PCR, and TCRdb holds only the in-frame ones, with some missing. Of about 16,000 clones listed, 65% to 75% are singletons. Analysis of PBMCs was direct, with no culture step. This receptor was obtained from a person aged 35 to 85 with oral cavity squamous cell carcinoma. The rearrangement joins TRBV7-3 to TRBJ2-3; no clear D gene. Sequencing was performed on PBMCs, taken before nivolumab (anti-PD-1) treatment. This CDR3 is CASSSWTEDTQYF. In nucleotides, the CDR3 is TGTGCCAGCAGCTCTTGGACCGAAGATACGCAGTATTTT.